Sequencing of this T cell receptor (beta chain) was carried out in a study of cytomegalovirus exposure and HLA in healthy donors. General observations from the study: Later analysis demonstrated an association between a missense DCLRE1C variant and TCR beta V- and J-gene trimming. Diagnosis of cytomegalovirus status made by the classifier reportedly showed high specificity and sensitivity.

For this clone: As yet, its antigen is unknown.

PCR primers comprised 60 Vbeta and 13 Jbeta primers. As originally analysed: An analysis that came later counted tens of millions of unique TCR beta chains, approximately 10 million shared. The protocol was immunoSEQ multiplex PCR, while the TCRdb copy is restricted to in-frame clones and leaves out a portion. The V and J calls and clone size are taken from that table; D and trimming were inferred from the DNA. The table shows under 150,000 clones, with around three quarters occurring only once. The CDR3 consists of 13 residues. V was shortened by 7 bases and J by 8 bases, with 17 bases between the two germline ends. Germline CDR1 is MNHEY and CDR2 is SVGAGI. While unrecorded immune exposures were likely, the donors were nominally healthy when sampled.

What was sequenced was PBMCs. The sequence came from a woman aged 55-69 years in good health and CMV-seropositive. The V call is TRBV6-5, the J call TRBJ1-2, with TRBD1 as a possible D gene (5 bases). The CDR3 DNA reads TGTGCCAGCAAAGGGCAGGGTCTAGAAGGCTACACCTTC. It encodes CASKGQGLEGYTF.